The entry that follows covers one T cell receptor beta chain sequence. No antigen is known for it. Germline-derived CDR1 and CDR2 are SGDLS and YYNGEE. This CDR3 is built from 14 residues. The V end was cut by 3 bases, the J end by 0 bases, with 4 bases between. The data derive from a study of early T cells in non-severe SARS-CoV-2 infection. Study at large: The study sequenced bulk RNA from unsorted whole blood, with chains unpaired.

General study results and limits: VDJdb matches were skewed toward anti-spike CD8 T cell responses.

The TCR library protocol was used to attach unique molecular identifiers. These identifiers were attached to individual cDNA molecules. From the 5' RACE reads, TCRdb called clonotypes with MiXCR, one entry per CDR3 protein. This repertoire shows 70,000 to 90,000 distinct CDR3 sequences, approximately 12% found once; its top ten account for about 3%. The material sequenced was whole blood. This TCR was sampled from an adult who was a healthcare worker with PCR-confirmed SARS-CoV-2 infection or an uninfected control (not recorded which). V usage is TRBV9 and J usage is TRBJ2-6; no firm D call. The CDR3 nucleotides read TGTGCCAGCAGCGGATACTCTGGGGCCAACGTCCTGACTTTC. It encodes CASSGYSGANVLTF.